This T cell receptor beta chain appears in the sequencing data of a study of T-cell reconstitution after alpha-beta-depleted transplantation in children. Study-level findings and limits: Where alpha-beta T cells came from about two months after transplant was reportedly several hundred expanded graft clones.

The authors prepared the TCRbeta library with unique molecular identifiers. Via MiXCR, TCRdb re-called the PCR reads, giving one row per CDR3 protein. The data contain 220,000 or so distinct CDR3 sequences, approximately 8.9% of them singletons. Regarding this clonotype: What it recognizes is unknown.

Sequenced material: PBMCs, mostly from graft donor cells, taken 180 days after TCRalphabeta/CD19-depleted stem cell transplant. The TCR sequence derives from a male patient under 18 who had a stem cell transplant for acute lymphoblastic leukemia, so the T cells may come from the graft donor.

The CDR3 loop is CASSLAGRGKETQYF. The CDR3 nucleotides read TGTGCCAGCAGCTTAGCCGGGAGGGGAAAAGAGACCCAGTACTTC. The chain carries TRBV7-9 and TRBJ2-5, with TRBD2 matching over 8 bases. The V and J ends lost 0 bases and 3 bases, in that order; junction bases with no gene match: 3. CDR1 SEHNR and CDR2 FQNEAQ come from the germline V gene (reference sequence). The length of the CDR3 is 15 residues.